This T cell receptor beta chain was recorded in a study of shared clonotypes between healthy human individuals. Study context: Used for every donor were three CD4 naive, three CD4 memory, two CD8 naive and one CD8 memory plate. Whole-study results and caveats: Larger estimated richness was generally recorded for naive subsets relative to memory subsets. Unshared clonotypes carried lower generation probabilities than those common to all four donors.

The CDR3 is 18 residues long. V lost 4 bases and J lost 0; bases outside the gene matches: 12. From germline, CDR1 is SGHKS and CDR2 YYEKEE (reference sequence). This clone was seen ten or more times. Its antigen is unidentified. The assay was immunoSEQ multiplex PCR, and TCRdb's table has in-frame clones only and misses some. The sample comprises under 1,100,000 clones, 65% to 80% of which are singletons, and about 1.4% rests with the top ten. Donors were Caucasian adults residing in Nashville, Tennessee, USA. This receptor was identified in a man between 18 and 35 years old in good health. The material sequenced was memory CD4+ T cells sorted from blood. Subset described: CD45RA-negative fraction. This sequence joins TRBV5-5 and TRBJ2-1, with TRBD2 identical over 8 bases. CDR3 DNA: TGTGCCAGCAGCCTTCAGACTAGCGTACTCAGCTCCTACAATGAGCAGTTCTTC. Protein: CASSLQTSVLSSYNEQFF.